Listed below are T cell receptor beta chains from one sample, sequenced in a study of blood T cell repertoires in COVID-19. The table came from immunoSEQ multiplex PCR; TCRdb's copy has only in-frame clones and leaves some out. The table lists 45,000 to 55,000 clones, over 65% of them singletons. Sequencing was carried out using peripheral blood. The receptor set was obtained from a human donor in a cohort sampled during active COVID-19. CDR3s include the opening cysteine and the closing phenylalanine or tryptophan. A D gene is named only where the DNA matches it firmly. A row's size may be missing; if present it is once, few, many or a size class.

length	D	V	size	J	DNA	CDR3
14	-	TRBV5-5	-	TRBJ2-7	TGTGCCAGCAGCTTGGGACACCGCGACTACGAGCAGTACTTC	CASSLGHRDYEQYF
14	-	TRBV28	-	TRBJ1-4	TGTGCCAGCAGCAGGGCCGCAACTAATGAAAAACTGTTTTTT	CASSRAATNEKLFF
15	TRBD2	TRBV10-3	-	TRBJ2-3	TGTGCCATCAGTGAGTCGGGGGGGAACACAGATACGCAGTATTTT	CAISESGGNTDTQYF
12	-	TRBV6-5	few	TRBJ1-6	TGTGCCACAGGACAGCCCAATTCACCCCTCCACTTT	CATGQPNSPLHF
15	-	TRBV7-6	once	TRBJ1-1	TGTGCCAGCAGCTTAGCTCCAGCAGGGGCCACTGAAGCTTTCTTT	CASSLAPAGATEAFF
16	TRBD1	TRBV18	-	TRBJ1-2	TGTGCCAGCTCACCATCTATACAGGGGGTGGACTATGGCTACACCTTC	CASSPSIQGVDYGYTF
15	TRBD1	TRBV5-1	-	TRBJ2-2	TGCGCCAGCAGCTACGGGACAGGGGGAACCGGGGAGCTGTTTTTT	CASSYGTGGTGELFF
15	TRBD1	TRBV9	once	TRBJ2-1	TGTGCCAGCAGCCGAGACAGGGGTCGGTGGAATGAGCAGTTCTTC	CASSRDRGRWNEQFF
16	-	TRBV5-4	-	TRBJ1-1	TGTGCCAGCAGCCCGGCGGGGGGCCGGGGGGACACTGAAGCTTTCTTT	CASSPAGGRGDTEAFF
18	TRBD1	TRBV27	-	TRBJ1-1	TGTGCCAGCAGTTTATCGTCGGGACAGGGGAAAGTGGACACTGAAGCTTTCTTT	CASSLSSGQGKVDTEAFF
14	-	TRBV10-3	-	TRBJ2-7	TGTGCCATCCGAGATCAGCGGTACTCCTACGAGCAGTACTTC	CAIRDQRYSYEQYF
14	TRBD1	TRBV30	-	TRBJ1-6	TGTGCCTGGAGTCAGGGGACAGATAATTCACCCCTCCACTTT	CAWSQGTDNSPLHF
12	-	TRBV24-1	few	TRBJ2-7	TGTGCCACCAGTTACAGGGTACACGAGCAGTACTTC	CATSYRVHEQYF
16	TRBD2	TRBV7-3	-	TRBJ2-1	TGTGCCAGCAGCGGCCGACTAGCGGGGACCTACAATGAGCAGTTCTTC	CASSGRLAGTYNEQFF
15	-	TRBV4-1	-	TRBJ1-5	TGCGCCAGCAGCCAGGGCCCATTTGGGGGGCAGCCCCAGCATTTT	CASSQGPFGGQPQHF
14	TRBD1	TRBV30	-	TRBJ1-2	TGTGCCTGGAGGACGGGACAGGGACGCTATGGCTACACCTTC	CAWRTGQGRYGYTF
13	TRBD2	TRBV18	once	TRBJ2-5	TGTGCCAGCTCAAGGACTAGCCAAGAGACCCAGTACTTC	CASSRTSQETQYF
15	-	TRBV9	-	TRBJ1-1	TGTGCCAGCAGCGTAGGAGTGGGGGGTCGCACTGAAGCTTTCTTT	CASSVGVGGRTEAFF
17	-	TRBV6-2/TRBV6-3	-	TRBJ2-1	TGTGCCAGCAGTTATCTCCGTCTAACGCGCTCCTACAATGAGCAGTTCTTC	CASSYLRLTRSYNEQFF
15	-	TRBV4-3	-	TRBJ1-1	TGCGCCAGCAGCCCAGAAGGAACGGGGGGGACTGAAGCTTTCTTT	CASSPEGTGGTEAFF
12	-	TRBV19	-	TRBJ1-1	TGTGCCAGTAGGGGGAGGAACACTGAAGCTTTCTTT	CASRGRNTEAFF
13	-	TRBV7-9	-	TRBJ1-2	TGTGCCAGCAGCTTGGCCAGGGGAAATGGCTACACCTTC	CASSLARGNGYTF
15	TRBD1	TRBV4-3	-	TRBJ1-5	TGCGCCAGCAGCCTCGCGACAGGGAGAAATCAGCCCCAGCATTTT	CASSLATGRNQPQHF
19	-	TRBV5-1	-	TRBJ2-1	TGCGCCAGCAGGCCAACGGTGGGGACAACTCCGAGCTCCTACAATGAGCAGTTCTTC	CASRPTVGTTPSSYNEQFF
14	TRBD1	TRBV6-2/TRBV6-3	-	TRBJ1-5	TGTGCCAGCAGTCCGACAGGGGCGAGTCAGCCCCAGCATTTT	CASSPTGASQPQHF
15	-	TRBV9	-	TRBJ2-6	TGTGCCAGCAGCGTAGAGGGGAATGGGGCCAACGTCCTGACTTTC	CASSVEGNGANVLTF
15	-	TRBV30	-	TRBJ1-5	TGTGCCTGGAGTGCGGCAGGGGCCATCGTGGGGCCCCAGCATTTT	CAWSAAGAIVGPQHF
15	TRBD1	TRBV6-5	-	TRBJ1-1	TGTGCCAGCAGTACTCGGGACAGCATGAACACTGAAGCTTTCTTT	CASSTRDSMNTEAFF
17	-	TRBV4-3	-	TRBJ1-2	TGCGCCAGCAGCCAAGAATGGAAGGGCAGGGCGCTCCCTGGCTACACCTTC	CASSQEWKGRALPGYTF